A selection of T cell receptor beta chains follows, all from one sample in a study of blood T cell repertoires in COVID-19. The method was immunoSEQ multiplex PCR; TCRdb's version includes in-frame clones alone and lacks a portion of them. Of 180,000 or so clones in the sample, approximately 80% were seen once. The sequencing sample was made of PBMCs or T cells enriched from blood (not recorded which). The receptors shown here come from a woman in her fifties or sixties who had recovered from COVID-19. Both conserved end residues are part of each CDR3. Fields, in order: J gene, D gene, V gene, clone size, CDR3 DNA, CDR3 protein. D genes are given only for firm matches. Where a row states a size, it is once, few, many or the class of an expanded clone; other rows omit it.

J gene: TRBJ2-2
D gene: NA
V gene: TRBV7-2
clone size: few
CDR3 DNA: TGTGCCAGCAGCTGGGGCAGCCTGAACACCGGGGAGCTGTTTTTT
CDR3 protein: CASSWGSLNTGELFF

J gene: TRBJ2-2
D gene: NA
V gene: TRBV7-3
clone size: few
CDR3 DNA: TGTGCCAGCGGGCAGGATACGAACACCGGGGAGCTGTTTTTT
CDR3 protein: CASGQDTNTGELFF

J gene: TRBJ1-2
D gene: TRBD1
V gene: TRBV19
clone size: NA
CDR3 DNA: TGTGCCAGTATCCGAGACAGGGGTGTCGGAGGCTACACCTTC
CDR3 protein: CASIRDRGVGGYTF

J gene: TRBJ1-2
D gene: NA
V gene: TRBV19
clone size: NA
CDR3 DNA: TGTGCCAGTAGTACTCCCTATGGCTACACCTTC
CDR3 protein: CASSTPYGYTF

J gene: TRBJ1-5
D gene: NA
V gene: TRBV6-1
clone size: NA
CDR3 DNA: TGTGCCAGCAGTGAATTACGGCAGCCCCAGCATTTT
CDR3 protein: CASSELRQPQHF

J gene: TRBJ2-5
D gene: TRBD2
V gene: TRBV5-1
clone size: NA
CDR3 DNA: TGCGCCAGCGTCCTCGGGACTAGTAGGGCGGAGACCCAGTACTTC
CDR3 protein: CASVLGTSRAETQYF

J gene: TRBJ1-4
D gene: NA
V gene: TRBV11-2
clone size: NA
CDR3 DNA: TGTGCCAGCAGCTTAGATCGCGGGGACGGAAAACTGTTTTTT
CDR3 protein: CASSLDRGDGKLFF

J gene: TRBJ1-4
D gene: NA
V gene: TRBV4-1
clone size: NA
CDR3 DNA: TGCGCCAGCAGCCCAACAGGGAATCCTAATGAAAAACTGTTTTTT
CDR3 protein: CASSPTGNPNEKLFF

J gene: TRBJ2-1
D gene: TRBD1
V gene: TRBV10-2
clone size: NA
CDR3 DNA: TGCGCCAGCAGCCGGACAGGGCGGGAGCAGTTCTTC
CDR3 protein: CASSRTGREQFF

J gene: TRBJ1-2
D gene: NA
V gene: TRBV30
clone size: NA
CDR3 DNA: TGTGCCTGGACAAGGGAGGGGCCAAGCTATGGCTACACCTTC
CDR3 protein: CAWTREGPSYGYTF

J gene: TRBJ2-1
D gene: TRBD2
V gene: TRBV9
clone size: NA
CDR3 DNA: TGTGCCAGCAGCGCGATAGCGGGGGGTGGCAATGAGCAGTTCTTC
CDR3 protein: CASSAIAGGGNEQFF

J gene: TRBJ1-1
D gene: TRBD1
V gene: TRBV30
clone size: once
CDR3 DNA: TGTGCCTGGAGTACAGGGGCCAATGAAGCTTTCTTT
CDR3 protein: CAWSTGANEAFF

J gene: TRBJ2-6
D gene: TRBD1
V gene: TRBV2
clone size: NA
CDR3 DNA: TGTGCCAGCAGTTATGGACAGGCTGGGGCCAACGTCCTGACTTTC
CDR3 protein: CASSYGQAGANVLTF

J gene: TRBJ2-6
D gene: TRBD1
V gene: TRBV6-6
clone size: NA
CDR3 DNA: TGTGCCAGCAGACTACAGGGGGATGGGGCCAACGTCCTGACTTTC
CDR3 protein: CASRLQGDGANVLTF

J gene: TRBJ2-2
D gene: NA
V gene: TRBV12-3/TRBV12-4
clone size: NA
CDR3 DNA: TGTGCCAGCAGTGCCACGGGGACCGGGGAGCTGTTTTTT
CDR3 protein: CASSATGTGELFF

J gene: TRBJ2-7
D gene: NA
V gene: TRBV3-1/TRBV3-2
clone size: NA
CDR3 DNA: TGTGCCAGCAGCCAACTAGCTGGTCACGAGCAGTACTTC
CDR3 protein: CASSQLAGHEQYF

J gene: TRBJ2-4
D gene: NA
V gene: TRBV18
clone size: NA
CDR3 DNA: TGTGCCAGCTCACCACGCACCGGGACAAACTTAGCCAAAAACATTCAGTACTTC
CDR3 protein: CASSPRTGTNLAKNIQYF

J gene: TRBJ2-4
D gene: NA
V gene: TRBV5-1
clone size: NA
CDR3 DNA: TGCGCCAGCAGCTTGGAAGACGGGGACATTCAGTACTTC
CDR3 protein: CASSLEDGDIQYF

J gene: TRBJ2-1
D gene: TRBD2
V gene: TRBV2
clone size: few
CDR3 DNA: TGTGCCAGCACGGGAGCGGGGGCCCCCAATGAGCAGTTCTTC
CDR3 protein: CASTGAGAPNEQFF

J gene: TRBJ1-2
D gene: NA
V gene: TRBV7-9
clone size: once
CDR3 DNA: TGTGCCAGCAGCTTCTCGGTCCTCGATGGCTACACCTTC
CDR3 protein: CASSFSVLDGYTF

J gene: TRBJ1-6
D gene: NA
V gene: TRBV6-5
clone size: NA
CDR3 DNA: TGTGCCAGCAGGTCGCGTTCTAATTCACCCCTCCACTTT
CDR3 protein: CASRSRSNSPLHF

J gene: TRBJ2-2
D gene: TRBD2
V gene: TRBV6-1
clone size: NA
CDR3 DNA: TGTGCCAGCAGTGAAGGTGGACTAGCCCATACCATAAACACCGGGGAGCTGTTTTTT
CDR3 protein: CASSEGGLAHTINTGELFF

J gene: TRBJ1-4
D gene: NA
V gene: TRBV11-2
clone size: NA
CDR3 DNA: TGTGCCAGCAGCCCGCGTCCGGGACTGCCGAATGAAAAACTGTTTTTT
CDR3 protein: CASSPRPGLPNEKLFF

J gene: TRBJ1-5
D gene: NA
V gene: TRBV2
clone size: NA
CDR3 DNA: TGTGCCAGCGGTGGAACGGTGCAGCCCCAGCATTTT
CDR3 protein: CASGGTVQPQHF

J gene: TRBJ2-7
D gene: TRBD2
V gene: TRBV9
clone size: NA
CDR3 DNA: TGTGCCAGCAGCGAAGGGACTAGCGGAGAGTACGAGCAGTACTTC
CDR3 protein: CASSEGTSGEYEQYF

J gene: TRBJ1-6
D gene: NA
V gene: TRBV6-5
clone size: few
CDR3 DNA: TGTGCCAGCAGCGCTACAGGGAGTAATTCACCCCTCCACTTT
CDR3 protein: CASSATGSNSPLHF

J gene: TRBJ2-3
D gene: TRBD1
V gene: TRBV4-1
clone size: NA
CDR3 DNA: TGCGCCAGCAGCCAAGATGGGGGGACAGGGGGCTTCACAGATACGCAGTATTTT
CDR3 protein: CASSQDGGTGGFTDTQYF

J gene: TRBJ1-1
D gene: NA
V gene: TRBV28
clone size: NA
CDR3 DNA: TGTGCCAGCGGGGCCTATACTGAAGCTTTCTTT
CDR3 protein: CASGAYTEAFF

J gene: TRBJ1-6
D gene: TRBD1
V gene: TRBV7-8
clone size: once
CDR3 DNA: TGTGCCAGCAGCCGGGACAGGGATTATGATTCACCCCTCCACTTT
CDR3 protein: CASSRDRDYDSPLHF

J gene: TRBJ2-7
D gene: NA
V gene: TRBV7-9
clone size: NA
CDR3 DNA: TGTGCCAGCAGCCCCGGAGCAAACGAGCAGTACTTC
CDR3 protein: CASSPGANEQYF

J gene: TRBJ2-7
D gene: NA
V gene: TRBV5-1
clone size: NA
CDR3 DNA: TGCGCCAGCAGAAAATGGGGGGAATCTAACTACGAGCAGTACTTC
CDR3 protein: CASRKWGESNYEQYF

J gene: TRBJ1-1
D gene: TRBD1
V gene: TRBV11-2
clone size: NA
CDR3 DNA: TGTGCCAGCAGCTCAGGGACAGCGAACACTGAAGCTTTCTTT
CDR3 protein: CASSSGTANTEAFF